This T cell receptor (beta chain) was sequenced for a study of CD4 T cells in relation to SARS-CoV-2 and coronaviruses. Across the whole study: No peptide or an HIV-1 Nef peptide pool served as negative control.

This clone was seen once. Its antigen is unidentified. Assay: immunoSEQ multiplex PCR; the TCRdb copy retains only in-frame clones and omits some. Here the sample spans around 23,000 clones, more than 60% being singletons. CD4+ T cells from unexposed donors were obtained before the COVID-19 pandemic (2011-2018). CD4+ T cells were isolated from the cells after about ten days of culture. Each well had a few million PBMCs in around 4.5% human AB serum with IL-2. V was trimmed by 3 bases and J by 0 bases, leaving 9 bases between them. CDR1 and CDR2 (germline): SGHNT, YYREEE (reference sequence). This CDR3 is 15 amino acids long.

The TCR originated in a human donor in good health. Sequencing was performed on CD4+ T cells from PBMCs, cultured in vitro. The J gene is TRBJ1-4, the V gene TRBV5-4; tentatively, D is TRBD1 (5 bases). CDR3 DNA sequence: TGTGCCAGCAGCTCCGGAGGGGCAACTAATGAAAAACTGTTTTTT. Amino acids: CASSSGGATNEKLFF.